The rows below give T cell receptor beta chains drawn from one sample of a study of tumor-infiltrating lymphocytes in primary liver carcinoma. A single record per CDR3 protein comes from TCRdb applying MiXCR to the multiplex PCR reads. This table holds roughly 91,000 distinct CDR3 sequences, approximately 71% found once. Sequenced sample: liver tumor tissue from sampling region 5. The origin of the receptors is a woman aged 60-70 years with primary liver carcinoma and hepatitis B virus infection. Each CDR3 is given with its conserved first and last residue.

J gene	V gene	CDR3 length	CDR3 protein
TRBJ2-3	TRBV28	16	CASSLLRRAQEYTQYF
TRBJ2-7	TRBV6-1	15	CASRKQGDGGYEQYF
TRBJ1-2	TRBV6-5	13	CASSYFLNYGYIF
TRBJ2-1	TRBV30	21	CAWSVVEGDKRARSSHNKQFF
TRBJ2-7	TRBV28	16	CASSTPLEVRPSGQYF
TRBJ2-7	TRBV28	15	CASRETGTGVYEQYF
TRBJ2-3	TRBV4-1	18	CANNQETGTRRVADTQYF
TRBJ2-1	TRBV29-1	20	CSVPALGVRENRKPYNEQFF
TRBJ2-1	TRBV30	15	CAWSYPGGKYNEQFF
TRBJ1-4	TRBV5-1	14	CAGSLQGPNEKLFF
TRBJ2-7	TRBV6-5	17	CASGRALGSRRAREQYF
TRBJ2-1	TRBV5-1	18	CASNPEPCGDRGRNEQFF
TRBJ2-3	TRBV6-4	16	CVSSDVAGGSTDTQYF
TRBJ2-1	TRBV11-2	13	CTSSPDAYNGQLF
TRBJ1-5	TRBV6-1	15	CASSETLGPNQPQHF
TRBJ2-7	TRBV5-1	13	CASSLLVAGEQYF
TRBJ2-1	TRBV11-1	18	CASSFWILAGSGYNEQFF
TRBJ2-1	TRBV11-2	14	CAGSLDGNRNEQLF
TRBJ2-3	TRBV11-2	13	CVSTLDQGDTQYF
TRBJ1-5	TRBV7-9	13	CASWLGLDQPQHF
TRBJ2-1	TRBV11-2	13	CVNRWTSGAEQFF
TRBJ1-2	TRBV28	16	CASSLSWSGGTYGYTF
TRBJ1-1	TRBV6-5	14	CASSYRRLWTEAIF